Listed here are 9 T cell receptor beta chains from one sample, sequenced in a study of cytotoxic CD8 clonotypes in ibrutinib-treated CLL. Method: immunoSEQ multiplex PCR; TCRdb's copy keeps in-frame clones and lacks some. Found here are around 250,000 clones, under 80% of them singletons; the top ten hold roughly 15%. This specimen was PBMCs, taken after 24 months of ibrutinib treatment. The source of these receptors is a human donor with chronic lymphocytic leukemia.

This chain links TRBV6-1 with TRBJ1-2, with D unclear. With 3 bases removed from V and 4 bases from J, the gap between germline ends came to 9 bases. The CDR3 extends over 13 amino acids. Germline V gives CDR1 MNHNS, CDR2 SASEGT. CDR3 loop: CASSDQSLYGYTF. The CDR3 DNA is TGTGCCAGCAGTGACCAGAGCCTCTATGGCTACACCTTC.

This clone has only one observation. The V and J genes are TRBV29-1 and TRBJ1-5; 7 nucleotides line up with TRBD1. The CDR3 totals 13 residues. Trimming cost V 4 bases and J 6 bases; bases outside gene matches: 6. Germline V gives CDR1 SQVTM, CDR2 ANQGSEA. DNA for the CDR3: TGCAGCGTTGCCGCAGGGGGAAGTCAGCCCCAGCATTTT. Its protein is CSVAAGGSQPQHF.

The chain is built from TRBV2 and TRBJ2-1, with D perhaps matching TRBD1 (6 bases). This CDR3 is 15 amino acids long. Per germline, CDR1 SNHLY and CDR2 FYNNEI. V was shortened by 10 bases and J by 5 bases, with 21 bases between the two germline ends. CDR3 DNA sequence: TGTGCCACAAGAGACCTAACAGGGTCTCACAATGAGCAGTTCTTC. Translating it yields CATRDLTGSHNEQFF. Full variable domain (remainder filled in from reference TRBV2 and TRBJ2-1): EPEVTQTPSHQVTQMGQEVILRCVPISNHLYFYWYRQILGQKVEFLVSFYNNEISEKSEIFDDQFSVERPDGSNFTLKIRSTKLEDSAMYFCATRDLTGSHNEQFFGPGTRLTVL.

The V gene is TRBV28, the J gene TRBJ2-7; TRBD1 might be the D (5 bases). This CDR3 is built from 17 residues. V gave up 3 bases and J gave up 1 base, with 19 bases separating them. Germline CDR1 and CDR2: MDHEN and SYDVKM. CDR3 residues: CASSFMSGQGLSYEQYF. The CDR3 nucleotides read TGTGCCAGCAGTTTTATGTCGGGCCAGGGCCTGTCCTACGAGCAGTACTTC.

The V and J genes are TRBV7-3 and TRBJ1-3; D remains unclear. The CDR3 is 13 residues long. The V and J ends lost 5 bases and 4 bases respectively, with 9 bases between them. Germline V gene lookup returns CDR1 SGHTA and CDR2 FQGTGA. The CDR3 region has the DNA TGTGCCAGCAGCACCGGGCGCGGAAACACCATATATTTT. This encodes CASSTGRGNTIYF. Variable domain in full (rest from reference TRBV7-3 and TRBJ1-3): GAGVSQTPSNKVTEKGKYVELRCDPISGHTALYWYRQSLGQGPEFLIYFQGTGAADDSGLPNDRFFAVRPEGSVSTLKIQRTERGDSAVYLCASSTGRGNTIYFGEGSWLTVV.

The genes are TRBV7-6 and TRBJ2-5; 9 nucleotides line up with TRBD2. This CDR3 region has 19 residues. Germline V CDR1 and CDR2: SGHVS, FNYEAQ. Trimming at V came to 11 bases and at J to 2 bases, leaving 24 bases not matched to a gene. In nucleotides, the CDR3 is TGTGCCTCCTCTATGGGTCTAGCGGGGAGGTCCGGGCGGCAAGAGACCCAGTACTTC. The encoded protein is CASSMGLAGRSGRQETQYF. Combining the CDR3 with reference TRBV7-6 and TRBJ2-5 gives the whole variable domain GAGVSQSPRYKVTKRGQDVALRCDPISGHVSLYWYRQALGQGPEFLTYFNYEAQQDKSGLPNDRFSAERPEGSISTLTIQRTEQRDSAMYRCASSMGLAGRSGRQETQYFGPGTRLLVL.

The V gene is TRBV25-1, the J gene TRBJ2-2; 9 bases line up with TRBD1. Germline assignment: CDR1 MGHDK and CDR2 SYGVNS. J lost 5 bases, V lost 0 bases, and 10 bases had no gene match. The CDR3 has 18 residues. CDR3 sequence reads: CASSEYAPGQGKTGELFF. In DNA, the CDR3 is TGTGCCAGCAGTGAATACGCACCGGGACAGGGCAAAACCGGGGAGCTGTTTTTT.

V gene TRBV25-1 combines with J gene TRBJ2-3; weak D call: TRBD1 (5 bases). Germline V lookup: CDR1 MGHDK, CDR2 SYGVNS. The V end was cut by 1 base, the J end by 4 bases, with 15 bases between. This CDR3 has 16 residues. The CDR3 DNA follows: TGTGCCAGCAGTGAATTCACAGGCCTTCGCCCAGATACGCAGTATTTT. It codes for CASSEFTGLRPDTQYF.

The rearrangement links TRBV6-5 to TRBJ2-2, with TRBD1 matching over 7 bases. The CDR3 covers 14 residues. Germline V gives CDR1 MNHEY, CDR2 SVGAGI. J was trimmed by 6 bases and V by 10 bases; bases with no gene match: 11. The CDR3 reads CATRQGLGPGELFF. DNA of the CDR3: TGTGCCACAAGACAGGGTTTGGGTCCCGGGGAGCTGTTTTTT.